Listed here are 28 T cell receptor delta chains from one sample, sequenced in a study of gamma-delta T cells after stem cell transplantation. TCRdb re-analyzed the RT-PCR reads via CATT. Here the sample spans 2,600 or so delta-chain clones, under 55% being singletons. Input material: gamma-delta T cells. The source of these receptors is a human donor. It is not recorded whose cells these are; they may come from a transplant donor.

This clone was seen only a few times. This chain links TRDV2 with TRDJ1; 8 nucleotides align to TRDD3. CDR3 length equals 21 residues. J was trimmed by 4 bases and V by 0 bases; bases with no gene match: 24. CDR1 GEAIGNYY and CDR2 EKD come from the germline V gene. CDR3 sequence (DNA): TGTGCCTGTGACACCCTTAACTCTCGGGGATACCGGGGAGAGGGCGACGATAAACTCATCTTT. Translated, it gives CACDTLNSRGYRGEGDDKLIF.

In regard to this clone: A single base is all that separates this from a far larger clone, so a read error is likely. V and J are TRDV2 and TRDJ1, with TRDD3 matching 12 bases. From germline, CDR1 is GEAIGNYY and CDR2 EKD. The V gene end was trimmed by 3 bases and the J gene end by 1 base; junction bases not matched to a gene: 14. The CDR3 has 19 amino acids. CDR3 loop: CACDPVLGDTFRCTDKLIF. CDR3 DNA sequence: TGTGCCTGTGACCCAGTACTGGGGGATACTTTCCGGTGCACCGATAAACTCATCTTT.

This clone was seen only a few times. The CDR3 loop is CACDRVGGESSWDTRQMFF. The CDR3 DNA reads as TGTGCCTGTGACCGAGTTGGGGGGGAAAGCTCCTGGGACACCCGACAGATGTTTTTC. The chain has TRDV2 and TRDJ3, with D possibly matching TRDD3 (6 bases). V lost 3 bases to trimming and J lost 0 bases, with 17 bases between them. The CDR3 has 19 residues. Germline values: CDR1 GEAIGNYY, CDR2 EKD.

This clone was seen only a few times. This sequence joins TRDV2 and TRDJ1; no clear D. Per germline, CDR1 GEAIGNYY and CDR2 EKD. This CDR3 spans 14 amino acids. Trimming cost V 0 bases and J 1 base, with 8 bases left between them. CDR3 sequence reads: CACDTLLFTDKLIF. The CDR3 region has the DNA TGTGCCTGTGACACCCTACTGTTCACCGATAAACTCATCTTT.

This chain joins TRDV2 and TRDJ1; 7 bases fit TRDD2. The CDR3 is made up of 18 amino acids. V lost 3 bases, J lost 0 bases, and 15 bases stayed unmatched. Germline CDR1 GEAIGNYY, CDR2 EKD. The CDR3 is CACDGLPLRGGDTDKLIF. In nucleotides, the CDR3 is TGTGCCTGTGACGGCCTTCCTCTACGGGGAGGAGACACCGATAAACTCATCTTT.

This clone is medium-sized. The sample has other DNA sequences that encode this CDR3 too. The gene calls are TRDV2 and TRDJ2; the match to TRDD3 covers 10 bases. Germline-derived CDR1 and CDR2 are GEAIGNYY and EKD. CDR3 length: 16 residues. V shed 3 bases, J shed 2 bases, and the junction held 5 bases outside the gene matches. The DNA for the CDR3 is TGTGCCTGTGACTCCGTGGGGGATACCTTGACAGCACAACTCTTCTTT. This encodes CACDSVGDTLTAQLFF.

On this clone: Only one base separates this from a far larger clonotype, so it likely reflects a read error. The same CDR3 arises from other DNA sequences in this sample as well. The chain is built from TRDV2 and TRDJ1; TRDD3 matches at 7 bases. This CDR3 is built from 18 residues. CDR1 GEAIGNYY and CDR2 EKD come from the germline V gene. Germline trimming cut 0 bases from V and 1 base from J; bases unmatched to any gene: 13. The chain's CDR3 is CACDTLSVRGDATDKLIF. The CDR3 region has the DNA TGTGCCTGTGACACCCTGTCCGTACGGGGGGATGCCACCGATAAACTCATCTTT.

By frequency in the sample, this clone is medium-sized. This chain connects TRDV2 to TRDJ1, with 12 bases fitting TRDD3. V gave up 3 bases and J gave up 4 bases; unmatched junction bases: 11. The CDR3 extends over 17 amino acids. CDR1 GEAIGNYY and CDR2 EKD come from the germline V gene. The CDR3 sequence is CACDALLGDTNVDKLIF. The CDR3, as DNA: TGTGCCTGTGACGCGTTACTGGGGGATACAAACGTCGATAAACTCATCTTT.

About this clone itself: Germline and junction disagree at one end, which may indicate a read error. The chain employs TRDV2 and TRDJ3; 12 nucleotides line up with TRDD3. This CDR3 is built from 23 residues. Per germline, CDR1 GEAIGNYY and CDR2 EKD. The CDR3 protein is CACDTVENPRVLGDTWDARQMFF. As DNA, the CDR3 is TGTGCCTGTGACACCGTAGAGAACCCCCGTGTACTGGGGGATACCTGGGACGCCCGACAGATGTTTTTC.

This clone has a handful of counts. The CDR3 here is CACDPLTDHTDKLIF. CDR3 bases: TGTGCCTGTGACCCTCTCACGGACCACACCGATAAACTCATCTTT. V and J are TRDV2 and TRDJ1; no clear D. This CDR3 has 15 residues. The germline V gene has CDR1 GEAIGNYY and CDR2 EKD. Trimming removed 3 bases from V and 0 bases from J, with 13 bases in between.

A remark on this clone: A read error may be the cause here, since a much bigger clone is one base away. The rearrangement links TRDV2 to TRDJ3, with TRDD3 matching 8 bases. Per the germline V gene, CDR1 is GEAIGNYY and CDR2 is EKD. V shed 0 bases and J 1 base; nucleotides not matched to a gene: 7. The CDR3 runs to 19 residues. CDR3 sequence: CACDTATGGLSWDTRQMFF. DNA of the CDR3: TGTGCCTGTGACACCGCAACTGGGGGTCTTTCCTGGGACACCCGACAGATGTTTTTC.

This clone turned up a few times. A clone one base away is much larger, so this may be a read error. The same CDR3 also results from other DNA sequences found in this sample. This chain connects TRDV2 to TRDJ1; 10 positions agree with TRDD3. There are 16 residues in the CDR3. Looked up from germline, CDR1 is GEAIGNYY and CDR2 is EKD. CDR3 sequence: CACDDLGGYRADKLIF. The CDR3 nucleotides are TGTGCCTGTGACGATCTTGGGGGATACCGGGCCGACAAACTCATCTTT.

This clone was recorded only once. An end of the junction differs from the germline gene, which may be a read error. The sample has other DNA sequences that encode this CDR3 too. The chain links TRDV2 to TRDJ1, with 10 bases that match TRDD3. This CDR3 contains 18 residues. Germline V CDR1 and CDR2: GEAIGNYY, EKD. The CDR3 spells CACDTLGDPTKYTDKLIF. The CDR3 nucleotides read TGTGCCTGCGACACACTGGGGGATCCTACGAAGTACACCGATAAACTCATCTTT.

This clone was seen only once. The rearrangement joins TRDV2 to TRDJ1, with 10 bases matching TRDD3. Looked up from germline, CDR1 is GEAIGNYY and CDR2 is EKD. With 0 bases clipped from V and 7 bases from J, the junction kept 25 bases outside the gene matches. This CDR3 region has 21 residues. Here the CDR3 reads CACDTLHGPTGGGYAVVKLIF. As DNA, the CDR3 is TGTGCCTGTGACACCTTGCATGGGCCAACTGGGGGGGGATACGCGGTCGTTAAACTCATCTTT.

This clone is a singleton in its sample. A far larger clone is off by one base, so a read error is likely. The chain combines TRDV2 with TRDJ1; TRDD3 matches at 12 bases. V lost 1 base to trimming and J lost 8 bases; unmatched junction nucleotides: 28. From germline, CDR1 is GEAIGNYY and CDR2 EKD. The CDR3 length is 22 residues. CDR3 nucleotides: TGTGCCTGTGACACGGTCACGCCTGGGGGATACGACCCCCCCGGGGCAGAGGGCAAACTCATCTTT. Translated: CACDTVTPGGYDPPGAEGKLIF.

The rearrangement uses TRDV2 and TRDJ1; 10 bases fit TRDD3. CDR1 and CDR2 from the germline V gene are GEAIGNYY and EKD. Trimming removed 3 bases from V and 7 bases from J; junction bases left unmatched: 7. This CDR3 region has 14 residues. The CDR3: CACDQLGDGGKLIF. CDR3 DNA sequence: TGTGCCTGTGACCAACTGGGGGATGGAGGTAAACTCATCTTT.

Judged by abundance, this clone is medium-sized. The chain couples TRDV2 to TRDJ1; TRDD3 might be the D (6 bases). V lost 3 bases, J lost 0 bases, and 13 bases lay in between. Germline values: CDR1 GEAIGNYY, CDR2 EKD. The CDR3 runs to 15 residues. CDR3 in amino acids: CACDSLLGDTDKLIF. The CDR3 bases are TGTGCCTGTGACTCCCTATTGGGGGACACCGATAAACTCATCTTT.

A remark on this clone: One end of the junction fails to match germline, which may point to a read error. The V call is TRDV2, the J call TRDJ1; 8 bases line up with TRDD3. The CDR3 sequence is 15 residues long. From germline, CDR1 is GEAIGNYY and CDR2 EKD. CDR3 protein: CACDKLGAITDNLIF. Written as DNA, the CDR3 is TGTGCCTGTGACAAACTGGGGGCTATCACCGATAACCTCATCTTT.

This clone was recorded a few times. V gene TRDV2 combines with J gene TRDJ1; a possible D gene is TRDD2 (6 bases). V was clipped by 3 bases and J by 3 bases, with 28 bases between them. Germline CDR1 reads GEAIGNYY; CDR2 reads EKD. This CDR3 has 19 amino acids. The CDR3 reads CACDSLLPSTGWVADKLIF. Here the CDR3 DNA reads TGTGCCTGTGACTCGCTCCTCCCTTCCACGGGCTGGGTAGCCGATAAACTCATCTTT.

This clone was found a few times. One end of the junction fails to match germline, which may point to a read error. The sample has other DNA sequences that encode this CDR3 too. J is TRDJ1 and V is TRDV2; 12 nucleotides align to TRDD3. The germline CDR1 and CDR2 sequences are GEAIGNYY and EKD. The CDR3 contains 19 residues. The CDR3 loop reads CACDTLVLGDTPYTDNLIF. CDR3 in DNA: TGTGCCTGTGACACCCTCGTACTGGGGGATACCCCGTACACCGATAACCTCATCTTT.

This clone was detected only a few times. The chain has TRDV2 and TRDJ1; 12 nucleotides align to TRDD3. The CDR3 is 18 residues long. J was trimmed by 0 bases and V by 3 bases; bases with no gene match: 10. Germline CDR1 reads GEAIGNYY; CDR2 reads EKD. The CDR3 here is CACDPVLGDTGYTDKLIF. The CDR3 DNA reads TGTGCCTGTGACCCTGTACTGGGGGATACAGGGTACACCGATAAACTCATCTTT.

On this clone: The junction does not match germline at one end; this may be a read error. Other DNA sequences of this sample code for an identical CDR3. This chain connects TRDV2 to TRDJ1; 7 positions agree with TRDD3. The CDR3 is 18 amino acids. Looked up from germline, CDR1 is GEAIGNYY and CDR2 is EKD. The CDR3 reads CACDTLSVRGDATDKLIF. The CDR3 DNA follows: TGTGCCTGTGACACCCTGTCCGTACGGGGGGATGCCACCGATAAGCTCATCTTT.

As to this clone: A much bigger clone sits one base away, suggesting this may be a read error. The chain uses TRDV2 and TRDJ1, with D unresolved. There are 15 residues in the CDR3. The germline CDR1 and CDR2 sequences are GEAIGNYY and EKD. CDR3 sequence: CARDTIRPRTDKLIF. The CDR3 nucleotides read TGTGCCCGTGACACCATTCGCCCTCGGACCGATAAACTCATCTTT.

Worth noting for this clone: Since a much larger clone is just one base distant, this may be a read error. The J gene is TRDJ1, the V gene TRDV2; TRDD3 matches at 10 bases. V lost 2 bases, J lost 9 bases, and 14 bases stayed unmatched. Germline V gene lookup returns CDR1 GEAIGNYY and CDR2 EKD. The length of the CDR3 is 16 residues. CDR3 sequence reads: CACDNIGGYSQNQLIF. For the CDR3, the DNA is TGTGCCTGTGACAACATTGGGGGATACTCTCAAAACCAACTCATCTTT.

As for this clone: A read error likely explains this, since a far larger clone differs by one base. This rearrangement joins TRDV2 to TRDJ1, with 8 bases matching TRDD3. Germline CDR1 GEAIGNYY, CDR2 EKD. This CDR3 comprises 16 residues. The J segment lost 2 bases and the V segment lost 4 bases, leaving 11 bases of the junction unmatched. In nucleotides, the CDR3 is TGTGCCTGTGAGACCCTATTTGTGGGGGATACCGATAAACTCATCTTT. Translated: CACETLFVGDTDKLIF.

This clone was observed a handful of times. A read error is possible here, since a much larger clone lies one base away. The sample contains more than one DNA sequence encoding this CDR3. CDR3 coding DNA: TGTGCCTGTGACACTTTGTTTCCTTCGGGTGACGATAAACTCATCTTT. Encoded protein: CACDTLFPSGDDKLIF. The J gene is TRDJ1, the V gene TRDV2; TRDD2 might be the D (5 bases). V lost 1 base to trimming and J lost 4 bases, with 18 bases between them. The V gene's germline CDR1 is GEAIGNYY and CDR2 EKD. The CDR3 totals 16 residues.

By share, this clone counts as medium-sized. The same CDR3 is also encoded by other DNA sequences in this sample. The genes are TRDV2 and TRDJ1; the D is unclear. Trimming removed 0 bases at V and 0 bases at J, with 13 bases between. The CDR3 is made up of 16 amino acids. Germline V gene sequence: CDR1 GEAIGNYY, CDR2 EKD. The CDR3 DNA sequence: TGTGCCTGTGACACCCTCGTACTGAAAGACACCGATAAACTCATCTTT. It specifies CACDTLVLKDTDKLIF.

Note on this clone: A read error is possible here, since a much larger clone lies one base away. Other DNA sequences of this sample code for an identical CDR3. This chain joins TRDV2 and TRDJ1; D is possibly TRDD3 (5 bases). Germline CDR1 and CDR2: GEAIGNYY and EKD. The ends were cut back, 0 bases at V and 2 bases at J, with 21 bases in the middle. This CDR3 is 18 amino acids long. The CDR3 region is CACDTLSVLVDATDKLIF. CDR3 sequence (DNA): TGTGCCTGTGACACCCTGTCCGTACTGGTGGATGCAACCGATAAACTCATCTTT.